Following are 5 T cell receptor beta chains from one sample sequenced in a study of regulatory T cells in long-lasting Graves disease. CDR3 regions were amplified by Arm-PCR using iRepertoire HTBI primers to build TCR beta libraries. TCRdb passed the multiplex PCR reads through MiXCR, listing each CDR3 protein once. The table lists hundreds of thousands of distinct CDR3 sequences, approximately 13% of them singletons, with roughly 9.7% in the top ten. The time point denotes: newly diagnosed GD, antithyroid drugs for less than 3 months. PBMC-derived RNA was used for the TCR library. This same sample was also taken into another study, of T cells in Graves' hyperthyroidism and ophthalmopathy.

The source was peripheral blood mononuclear cells (PBMCs), collected at new diagnosis, from a patient treated with antithyroid drugs. The receptors come from a man aged 30 to 45 with Graves disease.

This clonotype was found many times. This sequence joins TRBV24-1 and TRBJ2-2, with a weak D call TRBD2 (6 bases). V was clipped by 5 bases and J by 5 bases, with 17 bases between them. Germline assignment: CDR1 KGHDR and CDR2 SFDVKD. The CDR3 runs 16 residues. Here the CDR3 reads CATSGPLLGGTGELFF. The DNA for the CDR3 is TGTGCCACCAGTGGCCCCCTCCTGGGAGGAACCGGGGAGCTGTTTTTT.

This clonotype was found many times. This chain joins TRBV12-3 or TRBV12-4 and TRBJ2-3; TRBD1 aligns across 10 bases. The CDR3 has 15 amino acids. V was clipped by 6 bases and J by 3 bases; unmatched bases: 6. The CDR3 nucleotides are TGTGCCAGCAGACTACGACAGGGGGCTACAGATACGCAGTATTTT. It encodes CASRLRQGATDTQYF.

Of note for this clonotype: A read error may explain this, as a much larger clone is one base away. The chain recombines TRBV20-1 with TRBJ2-1, with unresolved D. V lost 7 bases, J lost 8 bases, and 12 bases lay in between. This CDR3 spans 11 amino acids. Per germline, CDR1 DFQATT and CDR2 SNEGSKA (reference sequence). CDR3 in amino acids: CSGQARHEQFF. CDR3 sequence (DNA): TGCAGTGGGCAGGCCAGGCATGAGCAGTTCTTC.

A word on this clonotype: The CDR3 does not close with the conserved phenylalanine or tryptophan, likely indicating a read error. The CDR3 coding sequence is TGTGCCAGCAGCCTGGGACAGGGAATTGAGCAGTTCCTC. Residues: CASSLGQGIEQFL. The chain uses TRBV3-1 and TRBJ2-1; the match to TRBD1 covers 9 bases. The germline CDR1 and CDR2 sequences are LGHDT and YNNKEL (reference sequence). V dropped 4 bases and J dropped 9; count of bases not matched to a gene: 4. The CDR3 is made up of 13 amino acids.

V usage is TRBV19 and J usage is TRBJ1-2; D is unresolved. The V gene's germline CDR1 is LNHDA and CDR2 SQIVND (reference sequence). CDR3 length: 13 residues. V shed 6 bases and J shed 4 bases, with 12 bases lying between them. The CDR3 here is CASRPQSLYGYTF. In DNA, the CDR3 is TGTGCCAGTAGGCCACAGAGCCTCTATGGCTACACCTTC. The complete variable domain, with remaining parts taken from reference TRBV19 and TRBJ1-2, reads DGGITQSPKYLFRKEGQNVTLSCEQNLNHDAMYWYRQDPGQGLRLIYYSQIVNDFQKGDIAEGYSVSREKKESFPLTVTSAQKNPTAFYLCASRPQSLYGYTFGSGTRLTVV.